This TCR beta chain is drawn from a study of T cell repertoires in cytomegalovirus infection. Overall study context: Indications came from public TCR beta signatures; they pointed to CMV infection and to a matching HLA type. Study-level points and caveats: Of the TCR beta families, the public ones yielded a cumulative frequency that identified carriers of CMV plus the relevant HLA. The ex vivo response was dominated by HLA-C-restricted CMV-specific TCR beta clonotypes.

TCRdb re-called the reads through MiXCR, storing one row per CDR3 protein. The data hold about 260,000 distinct CDR3 sequences, with roughly 15% observed a single time. Comment on this clonotype: Its specificity is not known.

The receptor comes from a human donor in good health (CMV status not recorded). Some clones in this sample may be carry-over from other donors' samples. Sequenced input: PBMCs.

This chain's CDR3 is CASSLSGGARETQYF. In nucleotides, the CDR3 is TGTGCCAGCAGTCTTAGCGGGGGGGCGCGTGAGACCCAGTACTTC. The V gene is TRBV6-6, the J gene TRBJ2-5; TRBD2 matches at 11 bases. The CDR3 sequence is 15 residues long. From germline, CDR1 is MNHNY and CDR2 SVGAGI (reference sequence). Trimming at V came to 5 bases and at J to 5 bases, leaving 7 bases not matched to a gene.